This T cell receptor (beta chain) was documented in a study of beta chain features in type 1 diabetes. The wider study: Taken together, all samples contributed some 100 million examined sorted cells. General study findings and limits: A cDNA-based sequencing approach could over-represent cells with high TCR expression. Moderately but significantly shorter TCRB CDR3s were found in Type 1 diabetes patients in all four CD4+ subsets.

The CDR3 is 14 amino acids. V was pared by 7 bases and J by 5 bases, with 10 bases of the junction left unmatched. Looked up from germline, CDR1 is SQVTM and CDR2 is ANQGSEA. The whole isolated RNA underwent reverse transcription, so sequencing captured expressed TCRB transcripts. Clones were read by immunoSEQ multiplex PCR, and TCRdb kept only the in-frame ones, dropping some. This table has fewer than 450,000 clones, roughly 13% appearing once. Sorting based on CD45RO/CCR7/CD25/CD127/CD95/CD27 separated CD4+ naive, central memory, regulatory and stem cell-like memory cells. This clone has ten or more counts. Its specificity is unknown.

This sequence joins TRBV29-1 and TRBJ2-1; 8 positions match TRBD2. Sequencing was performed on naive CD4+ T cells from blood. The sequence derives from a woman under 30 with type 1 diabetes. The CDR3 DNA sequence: TGCAGCGCCTCGCAGCGGGAGCACGACAATGAGCAGTTCTTC. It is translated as CSASQREHDNEQFF.